The next 3 T cell receptor beta chains were all read from a single sample in a study of T-cell reconstitution after alpha-beta-depleted transplantation in children. Unique molecular identifiers were incorporated into the prepared TCRbeta library. Via MiXCR, TCRdb re-called the PCR reads, giving one row per CDR3 protein. The profile covers about 980,000 distinct CDR3 sequences, with around 30% appearing a single time and under 30% taken by the ten largest. The material was PBMCs, mostly from graft donor cells, obtained 360 days after TCRalphabeta/CD19-depleted stem cell transplant. The receptors were gathered from a boy in the first two years of life who had a stem cell transplant for SCID, so the T cells may come from the graft donor.

There are a few counts of this clonotype. The V and J genes are TRBV3-1 and TRBJ2-6; TRBD1 aligns across 7 bases. This CDR3 has 16 amino acids. V lost 3 bases to trimming and J lost 2 bases; unmatched junction nucleotides: 4. The germline gives CDR1 LGHDT, CDR2 YNNKEL (reference sequence). The CDR3 here is CASSHQTGAGANVLTF. The DNA of the CDR3 is TGTGCCAGCAGCCATCAAACAGGGGCTGGGGCCAACGTCCTGACTTTC.

The chain has TRBV12-3 or TRBV12-4 and TRBJ2-2; D ambiguous. Trimming shortened V by 7 bases and J by 4 bases, and 7 bases separated the two germline ends. CDR3 length: 12 residues. CDR3 sequence reads: CASTLITGELFF. CDR3 coding DNA: TGTGCCAGCACCTTAATCACCGGGGAGCTGTTTTTT.

This clonotype appeared a few times. This sequence joins TRBV7-9 and TRBJ2-5; possibly TRBD2 for D (7 bases). CDR1 and CDR2 (germline): SEHNR, FQNEAQ (reference sequence). The CDR3 has 17 amino acids. The germline V and J ends were trimmed by 5 bases and 3 bases, with 22 bases remaining between them. DNA for the CDR3: TGTGCCAGCAGCCCCAACGGTCGCGGGGGCGGGAAAGAGACCCAGTACTTC. It translates to CASSPNGRGGGKETQYF. Full variable domain (missing parts from reference TRBV7-9 and TRBJ2-5): DTGVSQNPRHKITKRGQNVTFRCDPISEHNRLYWYRQTLGQGPEFLTYFQNEAQLEKSRLLSDRFSAERPKGSFSTLEIQRTEQGDSAMYLCASSPNGRGGGKETQYFGPGTRLLVL.